This TCR beta chain was identified during a study of PD-L1 blockade in urothelial cancer (dated by TCRdb to 2015 to 2018). Background on the whole study: Every patient began therapy in the mid-2010s and was given atezolizumab 1,200 mg intravenously every 3 weeks. About 85% of the 29 patients were males with bladder-origin urothelial cancer, and about 60% of the 29 reported a prior smoking history. Patients had an ECOG performance status of 0 or 1 and had received between 0 and 3 prior chemotherapy regimens. Blood samples were analyzed at 3 weeks after treatment start (second dose) and at 6 weeks after treatment start. Blood samples yielded a median of around 140,000 T cells and tens of thousands of unique TCRs, with median clonality about 0.08. Somatic, immune and clinical correlates of response to PD-L1 blockade with atezolizumab in urothelial cancer were the focus of an exploratory multi-omic analysis. Pretreatment tumor samples, along with matched peripheral blood collected serially before and after atezolizumab treatment, underwent TCR sequencing. Durable clinical benefit was defined as a progression-free survival longer than 6 months, and TCR features were additionally tested against progression-free survival and overall survival. Whole exome sequencing and RNA sequencing of pretreatment tumors were performed alongside TCR sequencing in the same patients. Durable clinical benefit was achieved by nine patients and was not achieved by 20 patients. Pretreatment blood TCR-seq was available for fewer than 30 patients, at least one posttreatment blood collection was obtained for around 24 patients, and tumor TCR-seq was available for around 24 patients.

The study at large found these results: Small sample size (n of about 29) and many exploratory analyses mean the results are intended to be hypothesis-generating. A pretreatment peripheral blood TCR clonality below the median was linked to improved progression-free and overall survival. Greater expansion of tumor-associated TCR clones in peripheral blood 3 weeks after the start of treatment was observed in patients with durable benefit (n of about 24, p = 0.022).

Reading the label with the study, this specimen's time point is: peripheral blood 6 weeks after treatment start. The cohort included about 29 patients with locally advanced or metastatic urothelial carcinoma who were treated at Memorial Sloan Kettering on a trial protocol. Peripheral blood mononuclear cells were collected from each patient pretreatment and during treatment, giving between 1 and 8 total time points per patient. The Qiagen DNeasy Blood extraction kit was used to purify genomic DNA from total PBMCs and from tumor samples. PBMCs were collected pretreatment and during treatment, and were isolated and stored as previously described. Comments on this clone: Its antigen is not yet known. Base qualities were left out, and no much larger clone turns up one base away.

Taken from the germline V gene (reference sequence), the CDR1 and CDR2 loops are SSHAT and FNYEAQ. V has 1 base trimmed and J has 6 bases trimmed; junction bases matching no gene number 2. The CDR3 starts with the cysteine, ends with the phenylalanine, and has 14 residues. Solely the CDR3 DNA is kept, with 42 bases framed from the first base. Each PCR received spiked-in synthetic TCR analog templates so that absolute template abundance could be estimated from read counts. The immunoSEQ assay was used to amplify TCRbeta CDR3 regions from genomic DNA with bias-controlled V and J gene primers. Sequencing of rearranged TCRbeta segments was performed at approximately 20X coverage. Regarding the original processing steps: Clustering was used to correct sequencing errors, and CDR3s were annotated against IMGT so that V, D and J genes could be assigned. Only productive TCRbeta rearrangements were used in downstream analyses, excluding out-of-frame or stop-codon sequences. To compute clonality, Shannon entropy was normalized by the log of the number of unique productive sequences and then subtracted from one. Clones differing between time points or between blood and tumor were identified by Fisher's exact test with Benjamini-Hochberg correction at adjusted p below 0.01. TCRdb took this table from immuneACCESS and kept in-frame rearrangements with V and J called. Such tables lack part of the clones; where checked against another copy, unresolved V genes explain under half of the gap, and the rest is unexplained. That table furnishes V, J and clone size, whereas the DNA furnished D and trimming. The sample table records around 45,000 clones; roughly four fifths of these occur just once. About 15% of the sample goes to the ten largest clones.

The origin of this receptor is a man aged 60 to 75 with urothelial cancer. This chain is built from TRBV7-7 and TRBJ2-1, and 8 bases in between align with TRBD2. The sample was PBMCs, taken around atezolizumab (anti-PD-L1) treatment. This receptor has the CDR3 CASSLELAANEQFF. The DNA reads TGTGCCAGCAGCTTAGAACTAGCGGCCAATGAGCAGTTCTTC.